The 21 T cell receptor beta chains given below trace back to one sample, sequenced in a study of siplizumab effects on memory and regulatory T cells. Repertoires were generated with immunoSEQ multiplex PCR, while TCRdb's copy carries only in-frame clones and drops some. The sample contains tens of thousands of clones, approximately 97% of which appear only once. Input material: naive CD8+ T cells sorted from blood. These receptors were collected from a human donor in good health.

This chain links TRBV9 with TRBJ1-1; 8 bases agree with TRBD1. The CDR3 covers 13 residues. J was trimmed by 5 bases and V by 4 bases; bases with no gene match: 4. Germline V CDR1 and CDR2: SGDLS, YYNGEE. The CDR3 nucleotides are TGTGCCAGCAGCTTACAGGGGGGAACTGAAGCTTTCTTT. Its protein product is CASSLQGGTEAFF.

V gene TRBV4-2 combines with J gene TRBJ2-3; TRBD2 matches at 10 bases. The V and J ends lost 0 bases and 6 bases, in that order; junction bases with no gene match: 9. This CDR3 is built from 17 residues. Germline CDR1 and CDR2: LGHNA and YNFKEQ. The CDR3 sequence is CASSQEASGGAWDTQYF. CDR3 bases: TGTGCCAGCAGCCAAGAGGCGAGCGGGGGGGCATGGGATACGCAGTATTTT.

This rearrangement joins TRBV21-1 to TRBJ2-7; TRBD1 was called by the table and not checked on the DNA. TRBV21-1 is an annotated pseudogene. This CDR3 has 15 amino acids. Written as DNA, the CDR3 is TGTGCCAGCAGCAACCCGGGACAGGGTTTGTACGAGCAGTACTTC. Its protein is CASSNPGQGLYEQYF.

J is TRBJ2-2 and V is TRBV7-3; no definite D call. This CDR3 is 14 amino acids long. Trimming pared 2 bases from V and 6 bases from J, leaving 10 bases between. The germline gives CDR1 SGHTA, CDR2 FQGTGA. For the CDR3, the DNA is TGTGCCAGCAGCTTAGATGGTAACGCCGGGGAGCTGTTTTTT. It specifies CASSLDGNAGELFF.

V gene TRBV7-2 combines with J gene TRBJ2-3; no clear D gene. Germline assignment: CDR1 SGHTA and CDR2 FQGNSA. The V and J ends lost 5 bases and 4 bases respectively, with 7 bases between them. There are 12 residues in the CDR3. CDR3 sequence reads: CASSASSDTQYF. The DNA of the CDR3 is TGTGCCAGCAGCGCCTCGTCAGATACGCAGTATTTT.

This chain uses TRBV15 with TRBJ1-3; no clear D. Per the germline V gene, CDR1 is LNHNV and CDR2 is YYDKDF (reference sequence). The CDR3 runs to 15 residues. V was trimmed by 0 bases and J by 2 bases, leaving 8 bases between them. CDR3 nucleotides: TGTGCCACCAGCAGAGATCGAAGTGCTGGAAACACCATATATTTT. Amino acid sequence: CATSRDRSAGNTIYF. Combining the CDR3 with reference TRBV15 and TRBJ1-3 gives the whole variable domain DAMVIQNPRYQVTQFGKPVTLSCSQTLNHNVMYWYQQKSSQAPKLLFHYYDKDFNNEADTPDNFQSRRPNTSFCFLDIRSPGLGDTAMYLCATSRDRSAGNTIYFGEGSWLTVV.

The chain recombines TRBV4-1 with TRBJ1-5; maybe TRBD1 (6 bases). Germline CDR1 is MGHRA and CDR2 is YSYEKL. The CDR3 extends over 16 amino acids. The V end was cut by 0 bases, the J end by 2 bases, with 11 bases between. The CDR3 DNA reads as TGCGCCAGCAGCCAAGAGGGGGCAGACGGCAATCAGCCCCAGCATTTT. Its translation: CASSQEGADGNQPQHF.

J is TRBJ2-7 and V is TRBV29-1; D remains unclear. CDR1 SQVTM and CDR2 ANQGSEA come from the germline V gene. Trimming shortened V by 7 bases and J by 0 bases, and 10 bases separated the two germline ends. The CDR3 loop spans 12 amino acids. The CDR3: CSALDPSYEQYF. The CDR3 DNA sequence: TGCAGCGCTCTGGACCCCTCCTACGAGCAGTACTTC.

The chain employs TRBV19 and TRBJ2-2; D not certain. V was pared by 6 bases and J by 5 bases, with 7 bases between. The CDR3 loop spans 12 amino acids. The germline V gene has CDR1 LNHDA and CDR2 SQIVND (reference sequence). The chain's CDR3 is CASRGGTGELFF. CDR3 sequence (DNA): TGTGCCAGTAGGGGTGGGACCGGGGAGCTGTTTTTT.

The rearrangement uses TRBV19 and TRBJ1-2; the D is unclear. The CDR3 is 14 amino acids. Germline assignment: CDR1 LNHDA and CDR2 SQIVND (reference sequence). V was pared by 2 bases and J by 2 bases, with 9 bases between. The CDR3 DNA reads TGTGCCAGTAGTATATGGCGGGAGAACTATGGCTACACCTTC. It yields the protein CASSIWRENYGYTF.

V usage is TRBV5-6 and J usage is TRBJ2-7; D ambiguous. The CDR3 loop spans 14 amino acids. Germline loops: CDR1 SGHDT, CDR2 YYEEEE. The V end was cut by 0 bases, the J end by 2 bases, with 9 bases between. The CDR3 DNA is TGTGCCAGCAGCTTGGGACTGGCCCCCTACGAGCAGTACTTC. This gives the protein CASSLGLAPYEQYF.

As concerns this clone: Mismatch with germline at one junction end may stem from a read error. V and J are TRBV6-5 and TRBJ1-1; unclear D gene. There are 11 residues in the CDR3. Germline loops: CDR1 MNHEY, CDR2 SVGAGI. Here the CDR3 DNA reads TGTACCAGCAGCAGCGGCACTGAAGCTTTCTTT. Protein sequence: CTSSSGTEAFF.

DNA of the CDR3: TGTGCCACCAGTCGGGACAGAAACACTGAAGCTTTCTTT. It yields the protein CATSRDRNTEAFF. The V and J genes are TRBV15 and TRBJ1-1; TRBD1 aligns across 7 bases. J gave up 2 bases and V 6 bases, and 3 bases lay outside the gene matches. The germline gives CDR1 LNHNV, CDR2 YYDKDF (reference sequence). The CDR3 extends over 13 amino acids. Supplemented by reference TRBV15 and TRBJ1-1, the full variable domain reads DAMVIQNPRYQVTQFGKPVTLSCSQTLNHNVMYWYQQKSSQAPKLLFHYYDKDFNNEADTPDNFQSRRPNTSFCFLDIRSPGLGDTAMYLCATSRDRNTEAFFGQGTRLTVV.

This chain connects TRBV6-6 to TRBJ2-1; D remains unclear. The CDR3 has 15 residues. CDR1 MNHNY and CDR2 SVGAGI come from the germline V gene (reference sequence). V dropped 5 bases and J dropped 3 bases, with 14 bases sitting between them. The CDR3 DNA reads TGTGCCAGCAGTCCCCATCTGGAAATCTACAATGAGCAGTTCTTC. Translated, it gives CASSPHLEIYNEQFF.

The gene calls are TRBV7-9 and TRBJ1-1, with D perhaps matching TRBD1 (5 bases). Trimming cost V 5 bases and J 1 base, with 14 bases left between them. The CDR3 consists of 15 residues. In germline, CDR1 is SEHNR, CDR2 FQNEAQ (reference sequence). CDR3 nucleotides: TGTGCCAGCAGCGCAGCCGGGACGGAGAACACTGAAGCTTTCTTT. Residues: CASSAAGTENTEAFF.

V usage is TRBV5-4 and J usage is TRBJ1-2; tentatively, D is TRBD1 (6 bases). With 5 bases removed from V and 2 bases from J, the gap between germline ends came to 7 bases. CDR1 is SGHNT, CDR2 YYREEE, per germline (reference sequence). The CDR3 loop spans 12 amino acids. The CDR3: CASSTGNYGYTF. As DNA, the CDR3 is TGTGCCAGCAGTACAGGGAACTATGGCTACACCTTC. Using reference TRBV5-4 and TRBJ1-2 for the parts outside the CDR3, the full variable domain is ETGVTQSPTHLIKTRGQQVTLRCSSQSGHNTVSWYQQALGQGPQFIFQYYREEENGRGNFPPRFSGLQFPNYSSELNVNALELDDSALYLCASSTGNYGYTFGSGTRLTVV.

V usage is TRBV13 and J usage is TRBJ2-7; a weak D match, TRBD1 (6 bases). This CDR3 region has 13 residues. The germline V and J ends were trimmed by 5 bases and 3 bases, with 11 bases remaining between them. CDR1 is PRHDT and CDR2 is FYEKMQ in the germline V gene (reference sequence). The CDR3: CASSPGESYEQYF. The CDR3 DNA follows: TGTGCCAGCAGCCCAGGGGAAAGCTACGAGCAGTACTTC.

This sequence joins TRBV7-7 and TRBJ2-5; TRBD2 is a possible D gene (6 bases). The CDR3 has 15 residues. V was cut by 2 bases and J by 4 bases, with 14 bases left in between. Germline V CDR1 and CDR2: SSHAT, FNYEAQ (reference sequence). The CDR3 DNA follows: TGTGCCAGCAGCTTACTATCGGGGGTGGGAGAGACCCAGTACTTC. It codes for CASSLLSGVGETQYF. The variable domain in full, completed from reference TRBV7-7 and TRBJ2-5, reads GAGVSQSPRYKVTKRGQDVTLRCDPISSHATLYWYQQALGQGPEFLTYFNYEAQPDKSGLPSDRFSAERPEGSISTLTIQRTEQRDSAMYRCASSLLSGVGETQYFGPGTRLLVL.

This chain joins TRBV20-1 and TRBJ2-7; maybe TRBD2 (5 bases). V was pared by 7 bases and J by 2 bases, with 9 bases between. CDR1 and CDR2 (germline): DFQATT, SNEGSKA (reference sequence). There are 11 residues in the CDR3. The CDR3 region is CSGLRAYEQYF. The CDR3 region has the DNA TGCAGTGGGTTGAGGGCCTACGAGCAGTACTTC.

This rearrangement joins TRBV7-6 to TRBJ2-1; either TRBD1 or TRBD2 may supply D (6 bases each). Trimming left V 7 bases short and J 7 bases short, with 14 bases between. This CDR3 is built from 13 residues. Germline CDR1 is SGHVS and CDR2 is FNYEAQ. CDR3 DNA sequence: TGTGCCAGCACCGTGATAGGGGGGAATGAGCAGTTCTTC. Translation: CASTVIGGNEQFF.

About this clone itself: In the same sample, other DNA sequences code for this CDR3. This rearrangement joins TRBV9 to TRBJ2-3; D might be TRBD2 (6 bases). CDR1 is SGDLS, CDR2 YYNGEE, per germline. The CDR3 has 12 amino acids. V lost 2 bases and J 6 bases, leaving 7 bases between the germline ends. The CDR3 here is CASSVGGDTQYF. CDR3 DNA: TGTGCCAGCAGCGTGGGAGGCGATACGCAGTATTTT.